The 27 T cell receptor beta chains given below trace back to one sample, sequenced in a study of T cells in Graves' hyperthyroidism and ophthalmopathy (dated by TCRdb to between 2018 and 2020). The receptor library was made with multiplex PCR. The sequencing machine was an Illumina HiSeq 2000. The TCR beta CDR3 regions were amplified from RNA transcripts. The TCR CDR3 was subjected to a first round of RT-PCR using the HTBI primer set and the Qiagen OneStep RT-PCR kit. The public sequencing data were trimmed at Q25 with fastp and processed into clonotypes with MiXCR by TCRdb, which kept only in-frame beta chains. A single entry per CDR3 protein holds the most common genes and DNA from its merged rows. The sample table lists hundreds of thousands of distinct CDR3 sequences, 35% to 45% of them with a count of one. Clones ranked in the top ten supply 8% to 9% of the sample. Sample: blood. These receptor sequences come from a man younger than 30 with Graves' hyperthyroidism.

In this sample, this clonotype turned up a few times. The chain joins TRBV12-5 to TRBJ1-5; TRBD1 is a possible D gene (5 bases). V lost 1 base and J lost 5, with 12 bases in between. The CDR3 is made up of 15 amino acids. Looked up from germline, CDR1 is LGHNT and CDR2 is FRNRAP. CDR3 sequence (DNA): TGTGCTAGTGGTTTGGGTGAGACAGTTCATCAGCCCCAGCATTTT. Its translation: CASGLGETVHQPQHF.

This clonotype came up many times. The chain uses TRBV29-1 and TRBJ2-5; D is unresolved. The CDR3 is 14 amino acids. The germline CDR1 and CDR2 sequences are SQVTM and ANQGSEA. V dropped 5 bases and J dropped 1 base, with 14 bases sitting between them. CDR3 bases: TGCAGCGTTAGCGTGGCGGCACCCCAAGAGACCCAGTACTTC. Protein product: CSVSVAAPQETQYF. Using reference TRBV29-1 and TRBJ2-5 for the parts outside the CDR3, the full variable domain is SAVISQKPSRDICQRGTSLTIQCQVDSQVTMMFWYRQQPGQSLTLIATANQGSEATYESGFVIDKFPISRPNLTFSTLTVSNMSPEDSSIYLCSVSVAAPQETQYFGPGTRLLVL.

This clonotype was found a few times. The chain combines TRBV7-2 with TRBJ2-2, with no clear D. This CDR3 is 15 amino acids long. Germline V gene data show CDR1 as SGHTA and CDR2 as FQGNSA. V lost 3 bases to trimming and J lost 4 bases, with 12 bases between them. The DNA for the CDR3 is TGTGCCAGCAGCTTTTTGACTCGAGGCACCGGGGAGCTGTTTTTT. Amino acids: CASSFLTRGTGELFF.

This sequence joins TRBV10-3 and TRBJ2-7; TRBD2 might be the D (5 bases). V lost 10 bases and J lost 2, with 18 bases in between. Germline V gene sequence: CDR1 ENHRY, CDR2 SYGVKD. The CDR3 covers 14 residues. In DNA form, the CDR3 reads TGTGCCAGCAGCGTCGGACGGGATACCTACGAGCAGTACTTC. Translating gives CASSVGRDTYEQYF.

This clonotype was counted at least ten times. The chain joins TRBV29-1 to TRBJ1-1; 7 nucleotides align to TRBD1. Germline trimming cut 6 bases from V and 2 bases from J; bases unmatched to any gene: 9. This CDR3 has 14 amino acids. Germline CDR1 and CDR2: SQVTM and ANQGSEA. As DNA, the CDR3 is TGCAGCGTCTCGGAGGGACAGAGAAACACTGAAGCTTTCTTT. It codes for CSVSEGQRNTEAFF.

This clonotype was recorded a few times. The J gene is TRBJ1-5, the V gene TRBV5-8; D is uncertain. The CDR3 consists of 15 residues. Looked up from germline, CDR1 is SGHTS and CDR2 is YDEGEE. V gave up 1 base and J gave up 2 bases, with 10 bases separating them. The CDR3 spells CASSLFGTGNQPQHF. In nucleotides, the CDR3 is TGTGCCAGCAGCTTGTTTGGTACGGGCAATCAGCCCCAGCATTTT.

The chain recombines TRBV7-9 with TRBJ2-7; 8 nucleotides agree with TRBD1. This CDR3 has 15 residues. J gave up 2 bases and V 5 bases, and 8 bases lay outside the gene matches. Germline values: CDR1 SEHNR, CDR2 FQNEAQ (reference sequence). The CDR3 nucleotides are TGTGCCAGCAGCCCTAGGCCGACAGGGGCCTACGAGCAGTACTTC. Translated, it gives CASSPRPTGAYEQYF.

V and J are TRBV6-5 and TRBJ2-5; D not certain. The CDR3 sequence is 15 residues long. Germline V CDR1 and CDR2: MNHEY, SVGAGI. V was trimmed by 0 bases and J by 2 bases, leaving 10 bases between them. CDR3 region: CASSYSSKKQETQYF. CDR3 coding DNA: TGTGCCAGCAGTTACTCGTCTAAAAAGCAAGAGACCCAGTACTTC.

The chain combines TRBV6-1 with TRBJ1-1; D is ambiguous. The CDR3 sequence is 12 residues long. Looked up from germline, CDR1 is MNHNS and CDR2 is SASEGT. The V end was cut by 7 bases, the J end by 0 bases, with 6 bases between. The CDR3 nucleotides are TGTGCCAGCAACAGCCTGAACACTGAAGCTTTCTTT. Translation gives CASNSLNTEAFF.

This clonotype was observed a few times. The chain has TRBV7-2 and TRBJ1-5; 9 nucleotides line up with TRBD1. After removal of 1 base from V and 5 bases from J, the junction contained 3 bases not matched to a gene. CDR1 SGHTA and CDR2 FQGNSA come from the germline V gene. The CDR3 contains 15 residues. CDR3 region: CASSLEQGADQPQHF. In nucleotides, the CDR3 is TGTGCCAGCAGCTTAGAACAGGGGGCGGATCAGCCCCAGCATTTT.

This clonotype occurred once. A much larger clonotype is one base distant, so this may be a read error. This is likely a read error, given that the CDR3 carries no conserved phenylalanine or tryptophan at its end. CDR3 nucleotides: TGTGCCAGCAGTGAGTTCTCTGGAAACACCATATATTCT. This sequence encodes CASSEFSGNTIYS. The gene calls are TRBV12-3 or TRBV12-4 and TRBJ1-3; D is uncertain. The ends were cut back, 5 bases at V and 0 bases at J, with 5 bases in the middle. The CDR3 is 13 amino acids.

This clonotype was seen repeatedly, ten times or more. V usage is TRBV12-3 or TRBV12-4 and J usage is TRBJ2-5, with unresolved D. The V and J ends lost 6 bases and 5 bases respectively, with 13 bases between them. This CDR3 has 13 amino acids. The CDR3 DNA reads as TGTGCCAGCAGCCCCCGACGGGTGGAGACCCAGTACTTC. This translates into CASSPRRVETQYF.

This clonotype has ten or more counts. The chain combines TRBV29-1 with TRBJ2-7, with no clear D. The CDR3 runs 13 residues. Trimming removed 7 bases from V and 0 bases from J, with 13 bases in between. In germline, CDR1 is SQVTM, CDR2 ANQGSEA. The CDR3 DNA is TGCAGCGCCGTAGAAGGAAGCTCCTACGAGCAGTACTTC. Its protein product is CSAVEGSSYEQYF.

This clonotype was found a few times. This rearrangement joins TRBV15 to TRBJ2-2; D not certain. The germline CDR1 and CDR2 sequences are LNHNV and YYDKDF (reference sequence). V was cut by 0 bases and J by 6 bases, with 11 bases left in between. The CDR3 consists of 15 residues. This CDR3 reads CATSRDVGISGELFF. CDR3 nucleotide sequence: TGTGCCACCAGCAGAGATGTTGGGATCTCCGGGGAGCTGTTTTTT.

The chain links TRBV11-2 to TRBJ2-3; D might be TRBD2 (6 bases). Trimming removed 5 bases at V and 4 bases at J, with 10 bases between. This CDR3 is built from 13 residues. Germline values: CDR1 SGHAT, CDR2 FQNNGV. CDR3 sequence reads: CASSRWGADTQYF. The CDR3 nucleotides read TGTGCCAGCAGCCGCTGGGGGGCAGATACGCAGTATTTT.

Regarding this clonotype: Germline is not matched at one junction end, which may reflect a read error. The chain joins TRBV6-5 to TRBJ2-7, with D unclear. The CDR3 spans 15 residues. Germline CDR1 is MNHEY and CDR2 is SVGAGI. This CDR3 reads CAISYSFEEAREQYF. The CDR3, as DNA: TGTGCCATCAGTTACTCATTCGAGGAAGCGCGCGAGCAGTACTTC.

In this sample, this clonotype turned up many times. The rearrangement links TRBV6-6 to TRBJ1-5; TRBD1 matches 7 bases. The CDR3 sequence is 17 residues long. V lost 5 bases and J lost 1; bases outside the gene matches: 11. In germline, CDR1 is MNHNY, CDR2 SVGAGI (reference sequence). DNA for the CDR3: TGTGCCAGCAGTGAAGCCCTAGGACAGGCGAGCAATCAGCCCCAGCATTTT. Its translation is CASSEALGQASNQPQHF.

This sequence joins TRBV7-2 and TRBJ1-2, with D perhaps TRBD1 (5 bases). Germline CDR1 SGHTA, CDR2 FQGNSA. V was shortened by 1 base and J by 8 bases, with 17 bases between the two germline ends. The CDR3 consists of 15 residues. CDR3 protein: CASSLDNQGVWGYTF. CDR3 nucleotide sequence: TGTGCCAGCAGCTTAGATAACCAGGGTGTGTGGGGCTACACCTTC.

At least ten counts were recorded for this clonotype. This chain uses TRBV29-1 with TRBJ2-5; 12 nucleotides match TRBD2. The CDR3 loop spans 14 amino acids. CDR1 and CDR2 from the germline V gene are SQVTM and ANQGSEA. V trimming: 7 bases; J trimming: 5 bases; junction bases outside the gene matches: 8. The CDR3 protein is CSARTSGERETQYF. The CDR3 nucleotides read TGCAGCGCCAGGACTAGCGGGGAGAGGGAGACCCAGTACTTC.

The CDR3 reads CASSYGTAGGQPQHF. The DNA of the CDR3 is TGTGCCAGCAGTTACGGGACAGCGGGCGGTCAGCCCCAGCATTTT. The chain combines TRBV6-2 or TRBV6-3 with TRBJ1-5; TRBD1 aligns across 7 bases. J gave up 6 bases and V 2 bases, and 7 bases lay outside the gene matches. The CDR3 loop spans 15 amino acids. CDR1 is MNHEY and CDR2 is SVGEGT in the germline V gene.

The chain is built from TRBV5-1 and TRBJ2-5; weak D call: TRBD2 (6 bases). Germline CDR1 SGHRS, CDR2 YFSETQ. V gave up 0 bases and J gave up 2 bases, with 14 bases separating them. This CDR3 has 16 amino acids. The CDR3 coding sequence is TGCGCCAGCAGCTTGGTGGGGCACGGGGGTCAAGAGACCCAGTACTTC. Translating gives CASSLVGHGGQETQYF.

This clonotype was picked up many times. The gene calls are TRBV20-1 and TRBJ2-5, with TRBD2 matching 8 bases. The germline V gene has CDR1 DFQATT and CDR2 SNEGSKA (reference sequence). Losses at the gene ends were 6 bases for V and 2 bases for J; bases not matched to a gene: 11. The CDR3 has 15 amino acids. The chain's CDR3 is CSATPSTSGQETQYF. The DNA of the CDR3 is TGCAGTGCCACCCCTTCCACTAGCGGACAAGAGACCCAGTACTTC.

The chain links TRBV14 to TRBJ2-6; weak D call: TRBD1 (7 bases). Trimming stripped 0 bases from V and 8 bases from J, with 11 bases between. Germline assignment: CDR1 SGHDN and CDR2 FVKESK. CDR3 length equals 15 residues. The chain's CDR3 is CASSQDPGGPNVLTF. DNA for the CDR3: TGTGCCAGCAGCCAAGATCCAGGGGGGCCCAACGTCCTGACTTTC.

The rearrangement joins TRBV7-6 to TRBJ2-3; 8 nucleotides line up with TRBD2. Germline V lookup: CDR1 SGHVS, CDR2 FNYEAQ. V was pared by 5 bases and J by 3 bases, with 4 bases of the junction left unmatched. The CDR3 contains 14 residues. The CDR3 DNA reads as TGTGCCAGCAGCGAGGGACTAGGGACAGATACGCAGTATTTT. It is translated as CASSEGLGTDTQYF.

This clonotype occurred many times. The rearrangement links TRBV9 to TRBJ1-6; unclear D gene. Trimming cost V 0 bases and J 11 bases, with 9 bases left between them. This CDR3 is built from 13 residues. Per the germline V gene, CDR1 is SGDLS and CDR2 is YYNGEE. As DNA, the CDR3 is TGTGCCAGCAGCGTAGGAGGAGAGACACCCCTCCACTTT. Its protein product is CASSVGGETPLHF.

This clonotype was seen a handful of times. DNA of the CDR3: TGTGCCAGTAGTCCGGGACTGAACTCCTACGAGCAGTACTTC. This encodes CASSPGLNSYEQYF. This rearrangement joins TRBV19 to TRBJ2-7, with D possibly TRBD2 on 6 matching bases. Looked up from germline, CDR1 is LNHDA and CDR2 is SQIVND (reference sequence). The CDR3 is 14 amino acids. V lost 5 bases, J lost 0 bases, and 11 bases lay in between.

CDR3 nucleotide sequence: TGTGCCAGCAGCCAAGGAGCCCAGGAGCAGTACTTC. This gives the protein CASSQGAQEQYF. The rearrangement links TRBV7-2 to TRBJ2-7; D is unresolved. CDR3 length: 12 amino acids. Trimming left V 5 bases short and J 7 bases short, with 12 bases between. Per germline, CDR1 SGHTA and CDR2 FQGNSA.